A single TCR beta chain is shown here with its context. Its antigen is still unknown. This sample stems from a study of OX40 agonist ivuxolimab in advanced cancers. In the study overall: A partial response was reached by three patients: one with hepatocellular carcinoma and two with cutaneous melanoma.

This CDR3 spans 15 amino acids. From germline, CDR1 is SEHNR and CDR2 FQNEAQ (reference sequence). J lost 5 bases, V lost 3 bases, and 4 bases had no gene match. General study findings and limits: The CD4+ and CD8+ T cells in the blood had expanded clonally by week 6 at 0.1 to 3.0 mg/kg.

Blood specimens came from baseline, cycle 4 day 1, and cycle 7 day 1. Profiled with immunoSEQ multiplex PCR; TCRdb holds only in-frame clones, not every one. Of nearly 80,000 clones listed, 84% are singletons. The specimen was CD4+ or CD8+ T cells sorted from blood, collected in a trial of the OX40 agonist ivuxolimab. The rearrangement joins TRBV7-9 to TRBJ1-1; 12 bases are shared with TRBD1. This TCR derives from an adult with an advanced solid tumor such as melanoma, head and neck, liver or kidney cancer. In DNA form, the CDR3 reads TGTGCCAGCAGCTTCGGGACAGGGGGCGATACTGAAGCTTTCTTT. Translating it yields CASSFGTGGDTEAFF.